These T cell receptor beta chains were read from a single sample in a study of blood T cell repertoires in COVID-19. Libraries were prepared by immunoSEQ multiplex PCR; TCRdb keeps only in-frame clonotypes and omits some of them. The sample shows about 300,000 clones, 86% of them seen only once. The sequencing input was peripheral blood. These receptors all come from a woman aged 45-59 years with acute or convalescent COVID-19. Each CDR3 is given with its conserved first and last residue. Fields, in order: J gene, clone size, D gene, V gene, CDR3 DNA, CDR3 protein. D genes are given only for firm matches. Clone size is stated in some rows and not others, as once, few, many or a class when expanded.

j_call: TRBJ1-2; clone_size: few; d_call: TRBD1; v_call: TRBV7-9; cdr3_nt: TGTGCCAGCAGCTTAGCGAGGGGGCTGGGAGGCTACACCTTC; cdr3_aa: CASSLARGLGGYTF
j_call: TRBJ2-1; clone_size: -; d_call: TRBD2; v_call: TRBV6-2/TRBV6-3; cdr3_nt: TGTGCCAGCAGCGACGGACTAGCCTCCTACAATGAGCAGTTCTTC; cdr3_aa: CASSDGLASYNEQFF
j_call: TRBJ1-2; clone_size: -; d_call: -; v_call: TRBV6-6; cdr3_nt: TGTGCCAGCAGCGACTGGAGCCAGTATGGCTACACCTTC; cdr3_aa: CASSDWSQYGYTF
j_call: TRBJ1-1; clone_size: -; d_call: -; v_call: TRBV27; cdr3_nt: TGTGCCAGCAGTACGCGGACAGTTCGGAACACTGAAGCTTTCTTT; cdr3_aa: CASSTRTVRNTEAFF
j_call: TRBJ1-5; clone_size: -; d_call: -; v_call: TRBV7-2; cdr3_nt: TGTGCCAGCAGCTTAGACTTTCGGGGGACCCAGCATTTT; cdr3_aa: CASSLDFRGTQHF
j_call: TRBJ2-1; clone_size: -; d_call: TRBD1; v_call: TRBV28; cdr3_nt: TGTGCCAGCAGTTTATTCACAGGGGCCATCTACAATGAGCAGTTCTTC; cdr3_aa: CASSLFTGAIYNEQFF
j_call: TRBJ1-1; clone_size: -; d_call: -; v_call: TRBV27; cdr3_nt: TGTGCCAGCAGTTTGGGGGAGGGTGTAAGGAACACTGAAGCTTTCTTT; cdr3_aa: CASSLGEGVRNTEAFF
j_call: TRBJ2-4; clone_size: -; d_call: TRBD2; v_call: TRBV10-2; cdr3_nt: TGCGCCAGCAGAGCTCAACCGGGACTAGCAGGGGGAGGCATTCAGTACTTC; cdr3_aa: CASRAQPGLAGGGIQYF
j_call: TRBJ1-2; clone_size: few; d_call: -; v_call: TRBV7-8; cdr3_nt: TGTGCCAGCAGCTCGACAGTTCGCGATGGCTACACCTTC; cdr3_aa: CASSSTVRDGYTF
j_call: TRBJ2-1; clone_size: -; d_call: -; v_call: TRBV30; cdr3_nt: TGTGCTTTACGACGGGACTCAACCTACAATGAGCAGTTCTTC; cdr3_aa: CALRRDSTYNEQFF
j_call: TRBJ1-6; clone_size: -; d_call: -; v_call: TRBV19; cdr3_nt: TGTGCCAGTAGGACCGACACCCTGGGTAATTCACCCCTCCACTTT; cdr3_aa: CASRTDTLGNSPLHF
j_call: TRBJ2-7; clone_size: once; d_call: -; v_call: TRBV11-3; cdr3_nt: TGTGCCAGCAGCTATTCGCCCCTGATAGTCGGACATCCCCTAGGGGAGCAGTACTTC; cdr3_aa: CASSYSPLIVGHPLGEQYF
j_call: TRBJ2-7; clone_size: -; d_call: -; v_call: TRBV7-9; cdr3_nt: TGTGCCAGCAGTCCTGGTAGTATGCGGGGAAGCTCCTACGAGCAGTACTTC; cdr3_aa: CASSPGSMRGSSYEQYF
j_call: TRBJ2-5; clone_size: -; d_call: TRBD2; v_call: TRBV15; cdr3_nt: TGTGCCACCAGCAGAGATTTGGGAGGGTCGGAGACCCAGTACTTC; cdr3_aa: CATSRDLGGSETQYF